The 10 T cell receptor beta chains reported below all come from one sample, sequenced in a study of vaccination and CD4 T cells after COVID-19 (dated by TCRdb to the early 2020s). No antigen has been identified for these receptors. Preparation of the library involved PCR. The sequencer listed for this sample is Illumina iSeq 100. DNA from cultured CD4+ T cells underwent TCR sequencing with the Oncomine TCR Beta short-read assay at the Johns Hopkins FTIC core. The public sequencing data were trimmed at Q25 with fastp and processed into clonotypes with MiXCR by TCRdb, which kept only in-frame beta chains. When rows share a CDR3 protein, they turn into one entry using the most common DNA and genes. The sample yields about 14,000 distinct CDR3 sequences; under 45% were counted once. Approximately 19% of the sample belongs to the ten largest clones. The treatment or condition tag for this specimen amounts to: roughly 10-day PBMC culture with coronavirus spike peptide pools or control peptides (ViraFEST assay).

The material sequenced was cultured CD4+ T cells from blood. The receptor source for this set is a human donor with COVID-19.

This clonotype occurred a few times. The chain is built from TRBV6-1 and TRBJ1-5; TRBD1 matches at 8 bases. This CDR3 region has 15 residues. After removal of 6 bases from V and 7 bases from J, the junction contained 11 bases not matched to a gene. Germline assignment: CDR1 MNHNS and CDR2 SASEGT. CDR3 loop: CASRPRGTGGQPQHF. CDR3 DNA: TGTGCCAGCAGGCCTCGGGGGACAGGAGGACAGCCCCAGCATTTT.

In this sample, this clonotype turned up a few times. The V and J genes are TRBV12-3 or TRBV12-4 and TRBJ1-2; 7 bases map to TRBD1. The V and J ends lost 5 bases and 4 bases, in that order; junction bases with no gene match: 16. This CDR3 contains 17 residues. CDR3 region: CASSRPTYPQGLYGYTF. Written as DNA, the CDR3 is TGTGCCAGCAGTCGACCAACCTACCCACAGGGGCTCTATGGCTACACCTTC.

This chain uses TRBV27 with TRBJ2-5; TRBD1 aligns across 9 bases. The V gene end was trimmed by 5 bases and the J gene end by 7 bases; junction bases not matched to a gene: 14. Germline V gene sequence: CDR1 MNHEY, CDR2 SMNVEV (reference sequence). The CDR3 contains 16 residues. Written as DNA, the CDR3 is TGTGCCAGCAGTCCCCCCCGGACAGGGGTGAGCAGGACCCAGTACTTC. Protein sequence: CASSPPRTGVSRTQYF.

V and J are TRBV20-1 and TRBJ1-5; D might be TRBD1 (6 bases). The CDR3 length is 14 residues. Germline CDR1 DFQATT, CDR2 SNEGSKA (reference sequence). V dropped 0 bases and J dropped 7 bases, with 13 bases sitting between them. The CDR3 nucleotides read TGCAGTGCTAGAGATTACGGGGGGGCGCAGCCCCAGCATTTT. This translates into CSARDYGGAQPQHF.

This sequence joins TRBV6-1 and TRBJ2-1, with 7 bases fitting TRBD2. The germline V gene encodes CDR1 MNHNS and CDR2 SASEGT. The CDR3 sequence is 13 residues long. V lost 1 base and J lost 15; bases outside the gene matches: 9. This chain's CDR3 is CASSEGGLPRLFF. CDR3 nucleotides: TGTGCCAGCAGTGAAGGGGGACTACCGCGGTTGTTCTTC.

V gene TRBV5-4 combines with J gene TRBJ2-3, with no clear D. Germline V lookup: CDR1 SGHNT, CDR2 YYREEE (reference sequence). Trimming took 1 base from V and 5 from J, leaving 11 bases between them. The CDR3 runs to 14 residues. CDR3 loop: CASSLSARRDTQYF. CDR3 nucleotide sequence: TGTGCCAGCAGCTTGTCGGCACGGCGAGATACGCAGTATTTT.

This clonotype was observed a few times. The chain couples TRBV6-1 to TRBJ1-2; TRBD1 matches 7 bases. The CDR3 sequence is 14 residues long. After removal of 7 bases from V and 4 bases from J, the junction contained 9 bases not matched to a gene. Per the germline V gene, CDR1 is MNHNS and CDR2 is SASEGT. The CDR3 nucleotides read TGTGCCAGCAAGGGCCCAGGGGGGATCTATGGCTACACCTTC. Amino acid sequence: CASKGPGGIYGYTF.

The genes are TRBV20-1 and TRBJ1-6; D ambiguous. The CDR3 has 12 amino acids. Trimming took 8 bases from V and 6 from J, leaving 11 bases between them. From germline, CDR1 is DFQATT and CDR2 SNEGSKA (reference sequence). This CDR3 reads CSFGQINSPLHF. DNA of the CDR3: TGCAGTTTCGGGCAAATTAATTCACCCCTCCACTTT.

The chain combines TRBV7-2 with TRBJ1-5, with 7 positions matching TRBD1. The trim removed 5 bases at V and 1 base at J, leaving 8 bases unmatched. CDR1 and CDR2 from the germline V gene are SGHTA and FQGNSA. The CDR3 runs 16 residues. CDR3 sequence reads: CASSSAKGASNQPQHF. In DNA, the CDR3 is TGTGCCAGCAGCAGCGCTAAGGGGGCAAGCAATCAGCCCCAGCATTTT.

This clonotype showed up just a few times. This chain joins TRBV7-6 and TRBJ2-5; D call uncertain. Trimming cost V 0 bases and J 2 bases, with 4 bases left between them. This CDR3 region has 13 residues. Germline V gene data show CDR1 as SGHVS and CDR2 as FNYEAQ. The CDR3 coding sequence is TGTGCCAGCAGCTTAGCGAGGCAAGAGACCCAGTACTTC. Encoded protein: CASSLARQETQYF.